This T cell receptor beta chain appears in the sequencing data of a study of T cells after yellow fever vaccination. On the study more broadly: Preparation used SMART-Seq v4 Ultra Low Input for the low-cell-number fractions.

TCRdb passed the 5' RACE reads through MiXCR, listing each CDR3 protein once. The data contain 550,000 to 750,000 distinct CDR3 sequences, approximately 12% of them seen just once; the ten biggest clones take up over 12%. This clonotype showed up just a few times. Trimming pared 5 bases from V and 1 base from J, leaving 10 bases between. Germline CDR1 KGHDR, CDR2 SFDVKD. This CDR3 is built from 14 residues. The TCR was taken from a man between 25 and 39 years old who received the YFV17D yellow fever vaccine. This material consisted of PBMCs, taken on the day of the yellow fever booster vaccination. The rearrangement joins TRBV24-1 to TRBJ1-2; no definite D call. Here the CDR3 DNA reads TGTGCCACCAGTGCGACTGTCGATAACTATGGCTACACCTTC. Its protein product is CATSATVDNYGYTF.